This entry lists 9 T cell receptor beta chains sequenced from one sample in a study of blood T cell repertoires in COVID-19. Profiled with immunoSEQ multiplex PCR; TCRdb holds only in-frame clones, not every one. The sample has 25,000 to 30,000 clones, roughly three quarters seen once; the top ten hold almost 40%. The sequencing sample was made of peripheral blood. The receptor source for this set is a man aged 65-85 years with acute or convalescent COVID-19.

The chain carries TRBV6-2 or TRBV6-3 and TRBJ2-5; D may be TRBD2 (7 bases). Between the trimmed V and J ends, which lost 0 bases and 5 bases, there was a span of 10 bases. This CDR3 comprises 14 residues. Germline V lookup: CDR1 MNHEY, CDR2 SVGEGT. CDR3 loop: CASSYSGGLETQYF. Here the CDR3 DNA reads TGTGCCAGCAGTTACTCGGGGGGGCTGGAGACCCAGTACTTC.

This chain joins TRBV5-6 and TRBJ2-7, with 8 bases lining up with TRBD2. The CDR3 covers 16 residues. Losses at the gene ends were 2 bases for V and 6 bases for J; bases not matched to a gene: 13. Per germline, CDR1 SGHDT and CDR2 YYEEEE. For the CDR3, the DNA is TGTGCCAGCAGCTTCCGCCTGGGACTAGTTAATCGCGAGCAGTACTTC. Protein sequence: CASSFRLGLVNREQYF.

CDR3 loop: CASSQDLRQGSVTNEKLFF. CDR3 coding DNA: TGCGCCAGCAGCCAAGATCTCCGGCAGGGGAGTGTAACTAATGAAAAACTGTTTTTT. This chain links TRBV4-3 with TRBJ1-4, with D possibly being TRBD1 (6 bases). Deletions cut 0 bases from V and 1 base from J, with 18 bases between. This CDR3 spans 19 amino acids. Germline V gene data show CDR1 as LGHNA and CDR2 as YSLEER.

In this sample, this clone turned up a few times. The chain is built from TRBV18 and TRBJ1-1; 9 nucleotides align to TRBD1. The CDR3 has 16 residues. The V segment lost 3 bases and the J segment 5 bases; nucleotides outside the gene matches: 10. Germline V CDR1 and CDR2: KGHSH, LQKENI. This chain's CDR3 is CASSPAGTGRFTEAFF. The CDR3 DNA follows: TGTGCCAGCTCACCCGCTGGGACAGGGAGATTTACTGAAGCTTTCTTT.

This chain links TRBV2 with TRBJ1-2; a weak D match, TRBD1 (5 bases). The CDR3 spans 14 residues. Trimming took 1 base from V and 7 from J, leaving 13 bases between them. Germline assignment: CDR1 SNHLY and CDR2 FYNNEI. DNA of the CDR3: TGTGCCAGCAGTGAAGTCCAGGGAGGAGGTGGCTACACCTTC. Residues: CASSEVQGGGGYTF. Full variable domain (outside the CDR3, taken from reference TRBV2 and TRBJ1-2): EPEVTQTPSHQVTQMGQEVILRCVPISNHLYFYWYRQILGQKVEFLVSFYNNEISEKSEIFDDQFSVERPDGSNFTLKIRSTKLEDSAMYFCASSEVQGGGGYTFGSGTRLTVV.

The rearrangement links TRBV18 to TRBJ1-3; 9 bases agree with TRBD1. The length of the CDR3 is 15 residues. V lost 5 bases, J lost 7 bases, and 9 bases stayed unmatched. Germline assignment: CDR1 KGHSH and CDR2 LQKENI. The CDR3 DNA is TGTGCCAGCTCATCGGGGACAGGGCCTAGGAACACCATATATTTT. Amino acid sequence: CASSSGTGPRNTIYF.

This chain links TRBV7-8 with TRBJ2-2; 8 bases align to TRBD2. CDR3 length equals 15 residues. Trimming at V came to 7 bases and at J to 8 bases, leaving 12 bases not matched to a gene. Germline V gene data show CDR1 as SGHVS and CDR2 as FQNEAQ. CDR3 protein: CASNFGREVYGELFF. The DNA for the CDR3 is TGTGCCAGCAACTTTGGGCGGGAGGTATATGGGGAGCTGTTTTTT.

The chain couples TRBV28 to TRBJ1-1, with 8 bases lining up with TRBD1. Trimming cost V 2 bases and J 1 base; bases outside gene matches: 6. The CDR3 sequence is 16 residues long. Germline V gene sequence: CDR1 MDHEN, CDR2 SYDVKM. The DNA of the CDR3 is TGTGCCAGCAGTTTACCCCAGGGGGCGTCGAACACTGAAGCTTTCTTT. Protein: CASSLPQGASNTEAFF.

This sequence joins TRBV6-5 and TRBJ1-6; no definite D call. Germline V gene lookup returns CDR1 MNHEY and CDR2 SVGAGI. The V end was cut by 6 bases, the J end by 4 bases, with 13 bases between. The CDR3 covers 15 residues. Written as DNA, the CDR3 is TGTGCCAGCAGCTCACTCCGGGGTTATAATTCACCCCTCCACTTT. It yields the protein CASSSLRGYNSPLHF.